This TCR beta chain was recorded in a study of T cells in Graves' hyperthyroidism and ophthalmopathy. The overall study: Peripheral blood was acquired at first diagnosis, ahead of any therapy whatsoever.

This clonotype was counted many times. As yet, its antigen is unknown. Study-wide findings and caveats: Ophthalmopathy, which appeared later, was predicted by the model a median about 6.8 months before onset. Among clonotypes expanded in thyroid above 0.001, most were also found in blood. Ophthalmopathy could be told apart from stable hyperthyroidism with a 13 V-J model.

This CDR3 has 15 residues. V lost 7 bases, J lost 4 bases, and 6 bases stayed unmatched. CDR1 is KGHDR and CDR2 is SFDVKD in the germline V gene. Amplified regions were TCR beta CDR3 sequences from RNA transcripts. TCR CDR3 underwent first-round RT-PCR with the HTBI primer set. TCRdb passed the multiplex PCR reads through MiXCR, listing each CDR3 protein once. This sample has fewer than 400,000 distinct CDR3 sequences; about 15% occur once, and the top ten carry around a quarter. The chain uses TRBV24-1 and TRBJ1-4; 9 bases match TRBD1. The specimen sequenced was blood. This TCR came from a woman aged 18-35 years with Graves' hyperthyroidism that later progressed to Graves' ophthalmopathy. The CDR3 is CATSLDRGDNEKLFF. The CDR3 DNA reads TGTGCCACCAGCCTCGACAGGGGGGATAATGAAAAACTGTTTTTT.